The present T cell receptor (beta chain) was sequenced within a study of cytotoxic CD8 clonotypes in ibrutinib-treated CLL. Overall study results and limits: A difference in sampling times existed between sustained-remission and progressing patients. Starting clonality was above that of age-matched healthy donors and tracked circulating CD8+ T-cell counts.

Profiled with immunoSEQ multiplex PCR; TCRdb holds only in-frame clones, not every one. The data hold 35,000 to 45,000 clones, with about 70% observed a single time. This clone was picked up a small number of times. Its cognate antigen is unknown. Sequenced here: PBMCs, sampled at disease progression, from a patient treated with ibrutinib. This TCR derives from a human donor with chronic lymphocytic leukemia.

The CDR3, as DNA: TGCGCCAGCAGCCGCGGGACAGGGAACTATGGCTACACCTTC. Translated: CASSRGTGNYGYTF. The V and J genes are TRBV5-1 and TRBJ1-2; 9 bases line up with TRBD1. The germline V gene encodes CDR1 SGHRS and CDR2 YFSETQ. The CDR3 consists of 14 residues. J lost 2 bases, V lost 4 bases, and 3 bases had no gene match. Full variable domain (outside the CDR3, taken from reference TRBV5-1 and TRBJ1-2): KAGVTQTPRYLIKTRGQQVTLSCSPISGHRSVSWYQQTPGQGLQFLFEYFSETQRNKGNFPGRFSGRQFSNSRSEMNVSTLELGDSALYLCASSRGTGNYGYTFGSGTRLTVV.